This T cell receptor beta chain is from a study of T cell responses to AZD1222 COVID-19 vaccine. General study findings and limits: Rises in breadth and depth of Spike-specific TCRs came after two AZD1222 doses. In the spike-specific TCR repertoire, nearly half reportedly target unmutated variant regions. Among the donors, most were white British and more were female, and clonal diversity was possibly underestimated. It was only six AZD1222 recipients who were seropositive at baseline.

Trimming removed 2 bases from V and 3 bases from J, with 10 bases in between. CDR3 length equals 15 residues. Germline CDR1 is SEHNR and CDR2 is FQNEAQ (reference sequence). Data came from immunoSEQ multiplex PCR; TCRdb stores just in-frame clones and leaves some out. The sample has 100,000 to 150,000 clones, roughly 88% seen once; the top ten hold approximately 5.4%. To note about this clone: The target antigen is unknown.

This TCR was recovered from an adult in good health. The chain uses TRBV7-9 and TRBJ2-2, with TRBD1 as a possible D gene (5 bases). The material was peripheral blood, obtained on day 0 of AZD1222 vaccination. Here the CDR3 reads CASSLIQGYTGELFF. CDR3 DNA: TGTGCCAGCAGCTTAATCCAGGGATACACCGGGGAGCTGTTTTTT.